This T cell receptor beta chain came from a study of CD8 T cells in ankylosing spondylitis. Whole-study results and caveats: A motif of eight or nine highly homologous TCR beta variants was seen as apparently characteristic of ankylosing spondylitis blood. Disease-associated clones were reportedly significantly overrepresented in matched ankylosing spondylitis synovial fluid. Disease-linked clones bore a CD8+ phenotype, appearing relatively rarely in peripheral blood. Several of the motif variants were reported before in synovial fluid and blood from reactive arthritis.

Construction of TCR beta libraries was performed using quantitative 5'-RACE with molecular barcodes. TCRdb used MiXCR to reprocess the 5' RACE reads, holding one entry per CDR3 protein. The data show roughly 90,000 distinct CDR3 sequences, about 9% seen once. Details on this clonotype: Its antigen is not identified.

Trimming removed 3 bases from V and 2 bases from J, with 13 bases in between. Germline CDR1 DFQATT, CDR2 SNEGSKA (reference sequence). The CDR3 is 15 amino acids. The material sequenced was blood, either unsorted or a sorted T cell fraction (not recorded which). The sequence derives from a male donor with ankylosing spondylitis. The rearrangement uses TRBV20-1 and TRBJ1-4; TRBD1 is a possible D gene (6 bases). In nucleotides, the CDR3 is TGCAGTGCTAGGGAGATTGGACAGACTAATGAAAAACTGTTTTTT. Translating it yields CSAREIGQTNEKLFF.